A selection of T cell receptor beta chains follows, all from one sample in a study of blood T cell repertoires in COVID-19. Here immunoSEQ multiplex PCR was the method, and the copy in TCRdb shows in-frame clones only, minus some. The sample shows over 35,000 clones, roughly 88% of them seen only once. The sequenced sample was peripheral blood. The receptors stem from a man in his fifties with acute or convalescent COVID-19. CDR3s include the opening cysteine and the closing phenylalanine or tryptophan. The D gene is left open where the match is weak. The size field is filled for only some rows; it gives once, few, many or a size class.

-	TRBV18	TRBD1	TRBJ2-3	CASSPRFDVVGGDTQYF	TGTGCCAGCTCACCTAGATTCGACGTCGTAGGGGGCGATACGCAGTATTTT
-	TRBV4-2	TRBD2	TRBJ2-1	CASSQNAPTSGTYNEQFF	TGTGCCAGCAGCCAAAACGCCCCGACTAGCGGGACTTACAATGAGCAGTTCTTC
-	TRBV27	-	TRBJ1-5	CASSLKPDQPQHF	TGTGCCAGCAGTTTAAAACCGGATCAGCCCCAGCATTTT
-	TRBV2	-	TRBJ1-5	CASSELDSNNQPQHF	TGTGCCAGCAGTGAATTGGACAGCAACAATCAGCCCCAGCATTTT
few	TRBV5-6	-	TRBJ1-2	CASSFPDSPANYGYTF	TGTGCCAGCAGCTTTCCTGACAGTCCAGCTAACTATGGCTACACCTTC
once	TRBV6-5	-	TRBJ1-4	CASRKQGPNEKLFF	TGTGCCAGCAGGAAACAGGGCCCTAATGAAAAACTGTTTTTT
-	TRBV5-6	TRBD1	TRBJ2-2	CASSLGQGAGELFF	TGTGCCAGCAGCTTGGGACAGGGGGCCGGGGAGCTGTTTTTT
-	TRBV5-6	TRBD1	TRBJ1-6	CASSAVGTGGVNSPLHF	TGTGCCAGCAGCGCGGTGGGGACAGGCGGAGTGAATTCACCCCTCCACTTT
-	TRBV4-1	TRBD1	TRBJ1-2	CASSQEGQILGYTF	TGCGCCAGCAGCCAAGAGGGACAGATCTTAGGCTACACCTTC
-	TRBV5-1	TRBD1	TRBJ2-7	CASSFRDRDLRRYF	TGCGCCAGCAGCTTCCGGGACAGGGACCTTCGTCGTTACTTC
-	TRBV24-1	-	TRBJ2-3	CATSDPGLSDTDTQYF	TGTGCCACCAGTGACCCCGGACTATCTGACACAGATACGCAGTATTTT
-	TRBV30	-	TRBJ1-1	CAWSVLGEEAFF	TGTGCCTGGAGTGTACTGGGAGAAGAAGCTTTCTTT
few	TRBV6-6	-	TRBJ1-5	CASSLKPQGISNQPQHF	TGTGCCAGCAGTCTTAAACCCCAGGGGATTAGCAATCAGCCCCAGCATTTT
-	TRBV29-1	-	TRBJ2-7	CSVVGGATNSYEQYF	TGCAGCGTTGTTGGGGGGGCGACGAACTCCTACGAGCAGTACTTC
-	TRBV28	-	TRBJ2-7	CASSEAGRGSYEQYF	TGTGCCAGTTCGGAGGCCGGGAGAGGGTCCTACGAGCAGTACTTC
-	TRBV9	-	TRBJ2-1	CASSATSNYNEQFF	TGTGCCAGCAGCGCAACGAGCAACTACAATGAGCAGTTCTTC
-	TRBV7-6	-	TRBJ2-1	CASSGSSGTYNEQFF	TGTGCCAGCAGCGGTAGTAGCGGAACGTACAATGAGCAGTTCTTC
-	TRBV6-5	-	TRBJ1-1	CASHQGSNTEAFF	TGTGCCAGCCACCAGGGTTCGAACACTGAAGCTTTCTTT
-	TRBV12-3/TRBV12-4	-	TRBJ2-7	CASSRGSTYEQYF	TGTGCCAGCAGTCGGGGTAGCACCTACGAGCAGTACTTC
-	TRBV11-3	-	TRBJ1-3	CASSSRTDSGNTIYF	TGTGCCAGCAGCTCTCGGACAGACTCTGGAAACACCATATATTTT
-	TRBV5-1	-	TRBJ1-2	CASSLGQVPTYGYTF	TGCGCCAGCAGCTTGGGACAGGTGCCTACCTATGGCTACACCTTC
-	TRBV5-5	TRBD1	TRBJ1-5	CASSQTGPYSNQPQHF	TGTGCCAGCAGCCAGACAGGGCCGTATAGCAATCAGCCCCAGCATTTT
-	TRBV4-3	TRBD1	TRBJ1-1	CASSRDRGTEAFF	TGCGCCAGCAGCCGAGACAGGGGAACTGAAGCTTTCTTT
-	TRBV5-1	TRBD2	TRBJ2-3	CASSALSLAGTDTQYF	TGCGCCAGCAGCGCCCTTTCCCTAGCGGGCACAGATACGCAGTATTTT
-	TRBV5-1	TRBD1	TRBJ1-1	CASSWGTGYTEAFF	TGCGCCAGCAGCTGGGGGACAGGATATACTGAAGCTTTCTTT
-	TRBV10-3	TRBD1	TRBJ2-5	CAISESGTGEETQYF	TGTGCCATCAGTGAGTCAGGGACAGGGGAAGAGACCCAGTACTTC
once	TRBV24-1	-	TRBJ2-1	CATSDLSRSNNEQFF	TGTGCCACCAGTGATTTGTCCAGATCCAACAATGAGCAGTTCTTC